This TCR beta chain originates from a study of T cell changes during pregnancy in multiple sclerosis. Per the germline V gene, CDR1 is LNHDA and CDR2 is SQIVND (reference sequence). This CDR3 comprises 13 residues. V shed 3 bases and J shed 3 bases, with 8 bases lying between them. Using immunoSEQ multiplex PCR, the repertoire was profiled, and TCRdb retains in-frame clones only, with some absent. The table includes about 85,000 clones, about nine tenths detected once. This sample comprised peripheral blood, obtained in the first trimester of pregnancy. The V gene is TRBV19, the J gene TRBJ2-5; maybe TRBD2 (5 bases). The clonotype comes from a female donor with multiple sclerosis, enrolled in a pregnancy study. CDR3: CASSMDGEETQYF. CDR3 bases: TGTGCCAGTAGTATGGACGGGGAAGAGACCCAGTACTTC.